The TCR beta chain described here comes from a study of cytomegalovirus exposure and HLA in healthy donors. This PCR relied on a set of 60 Vbeta primers and 13 Jbeta primers. Clones were read by immunoSEQ multiplex PCR, and TCRdb kept only the in-frame ones, dropping some. Of 200,000 to 250,000 clones listed, 78% were seen once; the top ten hold 3.8%. The specimen sequenced was PBMCs. This receptor was obtained from a male donor in good health and CMV-seronegative.

The CDR3, as DNA: TGTGCCAGCAGCGTAGGGCTAGCGGGATCCGGAGAGACCCAGTACTTC. It is translated as CASSVGLAGSGETQYF. This chain uses TRBV9 with TRBJ2-5; 9 nucleotides line up with TRBD2. V gave up 0 bases and J gave up 4 bases; unmatched junction bases: 7. CDR3 length: 16 amino acids. From germline, CDR1 is SGDLS and CDR2 YYNGEE.